The rows below give T cell receptor beta chains drawn from one sample of a study of cytomegalovirus exposure and HLA in healthy donors. Repertoires were generated with immunoSEQ multiplex PCR, while TCRdb's copy carries only in-frame clones and drops some. The repertoire holds about 94,000 clones, with approximately 80% as singletons. Input material: PBMCs. The receptors here all came from a woman aged 60-75 years in good health and CMV-seronegative. The CDR3 runs from the conserved cysteine through the conserved F or W. The D gene is left open where the match is weak. Not every row has a clone size; where given, it reads once, few, many or a size class.

clone_size: NA
d_call: TRBD1
j_call: TRBJ2-5
v_call: TRBV2
cdr3_nt: TGTGCCAGCAGTAATGACAGGGAAGAGACCCAGTACTTC
cdr3_aa: CASSNDREETQYF

clone_size: NA
d_call: TRBD1
j_call: TRBJ1-1
v_call: TRBV6-5
cdr3_nt: TGTGCCAGCAGGACAGGGGTGCGGACTGAAGCTTTCTTT
cdr3_aa: CASRTGVRTEAFF

clone_size: few
d_call: TRBD1
j_call: TRBJ1-1
v_call: TRBV5-4
cdr3_nt: TGTGCCAGCAGCCCGGACAGGGAAACTGAAGCTTTCTTT
cdr3_aa: CASSPDRETEAFF

clone_size: few
d_call: NA
j_call: TRBJ2-1
v_call: TRBV6-1
cdr3_nt: TGTGCCAGCAGTGAGCTCGGAGCGAGTTACAATGAGCAGTTCTTC
cdr3_aa: CASSELGASYNEQFF

clone_size: once
d_call: TRBD1
j_call: TRBJ1-5
v_call: TRBV27
cdr3_nt: TGTGCCAGCAGTTTTGGGACAGGGAACCAGCCCCAGCATTTT
cdr3_aa: CASSFGTGNQPQHF

clone_size: NA
d_call: TRBD2
j_call: TRBJ2-1
v_call: TRBV6-4
cdr3_nt: TGTGCCAGCAGTGGCGAGCGGGCCGGGGGGAATGAGCAGTTCTTC
cdr3_aa: CASSGERAGGNEQFF

clone_size: NA
d_call: TRBD1
j_call: TRBJ1-2
v_call: TRBV27
cdr3_nt: TGTGCCAGCAGTTCCAGACAGGGGGCCTTAAAAGGAGGATATGGCTACACCTTC
cdr3_aa: CASSSRQGALKGGYGYTF

clone_size: NA
d_call: NA
j_call: TRBJ2-1
v_call: TRBV13
cdr3_nt: TGTGCCAGCAGCCCCTCTAGCGTCGGGTTGGATGAGCAGTTCTTC
cdr3_aa: CASSPSSVGLDEQFF

clone_size: NA
d_call: TRBD1
j_call: TRBJ2-7
v_call: TRBV19
cdr3_nt: TGTGCCAGTAGTACAACGGACAGGGTCTACGTGCAGTACTTC
cdr3_aa: CASSTTDRVYVQYF

clone_size: once
d_call: NA
j_call: TRBJ2-5
v_call: TRBV7-2
cdr3_nt: TGTGCCAGCAACCCCGGGGGGCAGGTCAGAGAGACCCAGTACTTC
cdr3_aa: CASNPGGQVRETQYF

clone_size: few
d_call: TRBD1
j_call: TRBJ1-1
v_call: TRBV18
cdr3_nt: TGTGCCAGCTCACCCGGACAGGGAAACACTGAAGCTTTCTTT
cdr3_aa: CASSPGQGNTEAFF

clone_size: NA
d_call: NA
j_call: TRBJ2-1
v_call: TRBV15
cdr3_nt: TGTGCCACCAGCAGAGATTCCACCCAGGGGAGCTTTAATGAGCAGTTCTTC
cdr3_aa: CATSRDSTQGSFNEQFF

clone_size: NA
d_call: TRBD1
j_call: TRBJ1-1
v_call: TRBV28
cdr3_nt: TGTGCCAGCAGTTTAGGCAGGGGGCGCTTATGGACTGAAGCTTTCTTT
cdr3_aa: CASSLGRGRLWTEAFF

clone_size: NA
d_call: NA
j_call: TRBJ1-2
v_call: TRBV2
cdr3_nt: TGTGCCAGCAGTTCCGACAGTAACTATGGCTACACCTTC
cdr3_aa: CASSSDSNYGYTF

clone_size: NA
d_call: NA
j_call: TRBJ2-1
v_call: TRBV10-3
cdr3_nt: TGTGCCATCAGGGCGGGACTCACTGTAAATGAGCAGTTCTTC
cdr3_aa: CAIRAGLTVNEQFF

clone_size: NA
d_call: NA
j_call: TRBJ2-7
v_call: TRBV21-1
cdr3_nt: TGTGCCAGCAGCAAAGAGGCGGGGCAGTACTTC
cdr3_aa: CASSKEAGQYF

clone_size: NA
d_call: NA
j_call: TRBJ1-6
v_call: TRBV27
cdr3_nt: TGTGCCAGCAGTTTAGGGGGGGGCGAAGGAAATTCACCCCTCCACTTT
cdr3_aa: CASSLGGGEGNSPLHF

clone_size: NA
d_call: TRBD2
j_call: TRBJ2-7
v_call: TRBV13
cdr3_nt: TGTGCCAGCAGATCTAGCGGGAGGGCCGTATACGAGCAGTACTTC
cdr3_aa: CASRSSGRAVYEQYF

clone_size: NA
d_call: NA
j_call: TRBJ1-5
v_call: TRBV18
cdr3_nt: TGTGCCAGCTCACGTTCACAAGGGGCATTAGATCAGCCCCAGCATTTT
cdr3_aa: CASSRSQGALDQPQHF

clone_size: NA
d_call: NA
j_call: TRBJ1-1
v_call: TRBV19
cdr3_nt: TGTGCCAGTAGCTTCAGGGAAGTAAGGACTGAAGCTTTCTTT
cdr3_aa: CASSFREVRTEAFF

clone_size: NA
d_call: NA
j_call: TRBJ2-7
v_call: TRBV7-2
cdr3_nt: TGTGCCAGCAGCTTAGCAGGGACGAGGGGGACCTACGAGCAGTACTTC
cdr3_aa: CASSLAGTRGTYEQYF

clone_size: NA
d_call: TRBD1
j_call: TRBJ1-5
v_call: TRBV28
cdr3_nt: TGTGCCAGCAGTTTAGGAACAGGGGAGAGGGTTAATCAGCCCCAGCATTTT
cdr3_aa: CASSLGTGERVNQPQHF

clone_size: few
d_call: NA
j_call: TRBJ1-1
v_call: TRBV7-9
cdr3_nt: TGTTCCAGCAGCTTAGGCAGAACTGAAGCTTTCTTT
cdr3_aa: CSSSLGRTEAFF

clone_size: NA
d_call: NA
j_call: TRBJ1-5
v_call: TRBV7-2
cdr3_nt: TGTGCCAGCAGCTTAGGGCCCAATCAGCCCCAGCATTTT
cdr3_aa: CASSLGPNQPQHF

clone_size: NA
d_call: TRBD2
j_call: TRBJ2-1
v_call: TRBV30
cdr3_nt: TGTGCCTGGAGTGTACACGGGAGGGATGAGCAGTTCTTC
cdr3_aa: CAWSVHGRDEQFF

clone_size: NA
d_call: TRBD2
j_call: TRBJ2-5
v_call: TRBV7-2
cdr3_nt: TGTGCCAGCAGTAGTGCTAGCGGAGAGACCCAGTACTTC
cdr3_aa: CASSSASGETQYF

clone_size: NA
d_call: NA
j_call: TRBJ2-4
v_call: TRBV5-8
cdr3_nt: TGTGCCAGCAGCTTGGGACAGAAGAAAAACATTCAGTACTTC
cdr3_aa: CASSLGQKKNIQYF